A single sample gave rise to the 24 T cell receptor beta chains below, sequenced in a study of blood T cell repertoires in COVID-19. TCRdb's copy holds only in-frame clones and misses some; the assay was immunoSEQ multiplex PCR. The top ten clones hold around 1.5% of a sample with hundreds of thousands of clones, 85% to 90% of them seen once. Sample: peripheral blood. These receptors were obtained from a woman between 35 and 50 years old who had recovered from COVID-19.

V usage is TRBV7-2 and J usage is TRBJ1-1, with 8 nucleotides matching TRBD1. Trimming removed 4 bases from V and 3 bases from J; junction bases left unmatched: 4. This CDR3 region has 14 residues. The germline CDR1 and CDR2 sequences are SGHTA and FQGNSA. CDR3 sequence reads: CASSSPGQDTEAFF. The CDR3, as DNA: TGTGCCAGCAGCTCACCGGGACAGGACACTGAAGCTTTCTTT.

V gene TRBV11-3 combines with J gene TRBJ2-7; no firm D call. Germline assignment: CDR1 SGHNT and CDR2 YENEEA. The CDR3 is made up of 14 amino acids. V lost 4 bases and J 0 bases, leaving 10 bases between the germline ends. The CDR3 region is CASSSPGSSYEQYF. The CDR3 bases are TGTGCCAGCAGCTCGCCAGGAAGCTCCTACGAGCAGTACTTC. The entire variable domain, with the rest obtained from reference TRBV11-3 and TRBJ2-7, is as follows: EAGVVQSPRYKIIEKKQPVAFWCNPISGHNTLYWYLQNLGQGPELLIRYENEEAVDDSQLPKDRFSAERLKGVDSTLKIQPAELGDSAVYLCASSSPGSSYEQYFGPGTRLTVT.

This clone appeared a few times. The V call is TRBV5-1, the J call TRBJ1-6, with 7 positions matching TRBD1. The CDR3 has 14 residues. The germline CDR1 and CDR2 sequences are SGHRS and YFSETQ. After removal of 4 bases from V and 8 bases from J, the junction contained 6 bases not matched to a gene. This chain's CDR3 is CASSPGTEDSPLHF. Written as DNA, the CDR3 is TGCGCCAGCAGCCCTGGGACAGAGGATTCACCCCTCCACTTT.

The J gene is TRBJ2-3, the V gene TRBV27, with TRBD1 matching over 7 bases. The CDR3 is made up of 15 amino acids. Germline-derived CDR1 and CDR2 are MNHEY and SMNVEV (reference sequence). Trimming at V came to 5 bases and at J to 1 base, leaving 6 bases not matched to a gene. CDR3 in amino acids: CASSPNRGGTDTQYF. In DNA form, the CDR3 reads TGTGCCAGCAGTCCGAACAGGGGTGGCACAGATACGCAGTATTTT.

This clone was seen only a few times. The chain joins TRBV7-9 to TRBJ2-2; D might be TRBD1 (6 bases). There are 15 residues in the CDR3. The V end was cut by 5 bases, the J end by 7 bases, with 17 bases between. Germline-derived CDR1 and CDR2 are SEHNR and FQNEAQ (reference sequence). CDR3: CASSTGTFKVGELFF. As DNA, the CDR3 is TGTGCCAGCAGCACCGGGACATTTAAGGTCGGGGAGCTGTTTTTT.

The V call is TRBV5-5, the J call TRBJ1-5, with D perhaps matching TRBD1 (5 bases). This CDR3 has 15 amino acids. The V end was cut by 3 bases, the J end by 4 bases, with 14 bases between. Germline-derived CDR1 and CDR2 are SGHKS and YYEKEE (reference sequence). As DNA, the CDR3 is TGTGCCAGCAGCTGGGGCCCAAATTGGAATCAGCCCCAGCATTTT. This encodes CASSWGPNWNQPQHF.

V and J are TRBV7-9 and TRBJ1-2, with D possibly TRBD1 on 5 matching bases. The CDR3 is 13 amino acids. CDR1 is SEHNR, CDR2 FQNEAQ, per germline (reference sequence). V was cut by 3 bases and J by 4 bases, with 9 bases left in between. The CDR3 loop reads CASSLTQGYGYTF. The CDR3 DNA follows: TGTGCCAGCAGCTTGACCCAGGGCTATGGCTACACCTTC.

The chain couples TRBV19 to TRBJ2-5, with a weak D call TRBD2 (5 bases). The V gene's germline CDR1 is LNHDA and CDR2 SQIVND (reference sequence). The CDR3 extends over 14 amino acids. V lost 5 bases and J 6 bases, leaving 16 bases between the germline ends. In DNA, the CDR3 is TGTGCCAGTAGTCGGGAAGTGGGCGTGCAGACCCAGTACTTC. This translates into CASSREVGVQTQYF.

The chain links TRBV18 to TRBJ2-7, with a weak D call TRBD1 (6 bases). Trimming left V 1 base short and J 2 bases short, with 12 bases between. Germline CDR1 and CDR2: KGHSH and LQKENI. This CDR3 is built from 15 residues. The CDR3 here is CASSPLTTGPYEQYF. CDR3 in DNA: TGTGCCAGCTCACCACTCACGACAGGTCCCTACGAGCAGTACTTC.

CDR3 in amino acids: CASSRIPSGGQPGDEQFF. The CDR3 region has the DNA TGCGCCAGCAGCCGGATCCCTAGCGGGGGACAGCCCGGAGATGAGCAGTTCTTC. This sequence joins TRBV5-1 and TRBJ2-1; 10 bases match TRBD2. CDR3 length: 18 residues. After removal of 4 bases from V and 8 bases from J, the junction contained 18 bases not matched to a gene. Per germline, CDR1 SGHRS and CDR2 YFSETQ.

The CDR3 reads CASSLRTGLTDTQYF. The CDR3, as DNA: TGTGCCAGCAGCCTTCGGACAGGGCTGACAGATACGCAGTATTTT. V is TRBV14 and J is TRBJ2-3; 8 bases line up with TRBD1. The junction had 6 bases not matched to a gene; V was cut back by 4 bases and J by 3 bases. CDR3 size: 15 residues. Germline lookup yields CDR1 SGHDN and CDR2 FVKESK.

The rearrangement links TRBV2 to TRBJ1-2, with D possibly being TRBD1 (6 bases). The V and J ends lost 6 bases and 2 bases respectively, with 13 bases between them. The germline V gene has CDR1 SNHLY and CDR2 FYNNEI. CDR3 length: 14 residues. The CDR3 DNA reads TGTGCCAGCAGGGAAACTCAGGGGAACTATGGCTACACCTTC. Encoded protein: CASRETQGNYGYTF.

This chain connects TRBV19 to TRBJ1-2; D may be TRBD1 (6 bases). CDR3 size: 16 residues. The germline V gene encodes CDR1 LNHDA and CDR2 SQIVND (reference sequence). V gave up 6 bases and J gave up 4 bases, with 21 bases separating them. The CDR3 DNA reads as TGTGCCAGTAGCAGGCAAAACAGGGTCTCGAGCTATGGCTACACCTTC. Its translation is CASSRQNRVSSYGYTF. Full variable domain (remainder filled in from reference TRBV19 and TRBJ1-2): DGGITQSPKYLFRKEGQNVTLSCEQNLNHDAMYWYRQDPGQGLRLIYYSQIVNDFQKGDIAEGYSVSREKKESFPLTVTSAQKNPTAFYLCASSRQNRVSSYGYTFGSGTRLTVV.

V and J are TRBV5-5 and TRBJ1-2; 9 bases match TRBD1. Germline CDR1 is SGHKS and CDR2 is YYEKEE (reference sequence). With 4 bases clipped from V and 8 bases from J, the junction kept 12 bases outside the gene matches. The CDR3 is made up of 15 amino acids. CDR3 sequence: CASSPPGQGIEGYTF. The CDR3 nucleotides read TGTGCCAGCAGCCCGCCGGGACAGGGAATAGAAGGCTACACCTTC.

The CDR3 DNA sequence: TGTGCCAGTAGTCTATCCCGGACTAGCGGCTACACAGATACGCAGTATTTT. Amino acid sequence: CASSLSRTSGYTDTQYF. V is TRBV19 and J is TRBJ2-3; 10 nucleotides match TRBD2. With 5 bases clipped from V and 2 bases from J, the junction kept 10 bases outside the gene matches. Germline V gene data show CDR1 as LNHDA and CDR2 as SQIVND (reference sequence). The CDR3 is 17 residues long.

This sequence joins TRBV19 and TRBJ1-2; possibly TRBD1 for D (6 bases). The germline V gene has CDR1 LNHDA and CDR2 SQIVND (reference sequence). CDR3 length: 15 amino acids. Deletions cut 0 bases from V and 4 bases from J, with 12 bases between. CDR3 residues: CASSIDGQKTYGYTF. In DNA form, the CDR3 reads TGTGCCAGTAGTATAGACGGACAGAAGACCTATGGCTACACCTTC.

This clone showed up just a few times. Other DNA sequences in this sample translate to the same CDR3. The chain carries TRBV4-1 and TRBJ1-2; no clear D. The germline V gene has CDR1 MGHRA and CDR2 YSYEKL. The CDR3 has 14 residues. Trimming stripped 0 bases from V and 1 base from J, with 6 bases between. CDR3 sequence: CASSQEALNYGYTF. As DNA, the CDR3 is TGCGCCAGCAGCCAAGAGGCCCTTAACTATGGCTACACCTTC.

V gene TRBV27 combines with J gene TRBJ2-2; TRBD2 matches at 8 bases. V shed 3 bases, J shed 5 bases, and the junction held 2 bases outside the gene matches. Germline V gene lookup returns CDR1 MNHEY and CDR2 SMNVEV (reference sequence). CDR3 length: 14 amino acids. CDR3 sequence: CASSFGGGTGELFF. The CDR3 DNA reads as TGTGCCAGCAGTTTCGGCGGGGGGACCGGGGAGCTGTTTTTT.

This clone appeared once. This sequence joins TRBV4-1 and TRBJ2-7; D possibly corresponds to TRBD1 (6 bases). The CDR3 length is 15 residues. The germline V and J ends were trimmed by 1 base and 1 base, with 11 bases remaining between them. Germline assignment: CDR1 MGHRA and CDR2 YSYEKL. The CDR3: CASSQVAGTSYEQYF. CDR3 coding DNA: TGCGCCAGCAGCCAAGTGGCAGGGACATCCTACGAGCAGTACTTC.

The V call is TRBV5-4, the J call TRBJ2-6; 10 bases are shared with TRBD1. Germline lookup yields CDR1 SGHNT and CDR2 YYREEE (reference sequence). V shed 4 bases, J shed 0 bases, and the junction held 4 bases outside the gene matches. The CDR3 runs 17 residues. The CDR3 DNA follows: TGTGCCAGCAGCAGGACAGGGGGGTTCTCTGGGGCCAACGTCCTGACTTTC. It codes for CASSRTGGFSGANVLTF.

In nucleotides, the CDR3 is TGTGCTAGTGGTTTGGTAATGCCCATGGCTAGCCCTCCTAACACAGATACGCAGTATTTT. This translates into CASGLVMPMASPPNTDTQYF. The chain has TRBV12-5 and TRBJ2-3; D possibly corresponds to TRBD2 (5 bases). Germline CDR1 and CDR2: LGHNT and FRNRAP. The V and J ends lost 0 bases and 2 bases respectively, with 24 bases between them. CDR3 length: 20 residues.

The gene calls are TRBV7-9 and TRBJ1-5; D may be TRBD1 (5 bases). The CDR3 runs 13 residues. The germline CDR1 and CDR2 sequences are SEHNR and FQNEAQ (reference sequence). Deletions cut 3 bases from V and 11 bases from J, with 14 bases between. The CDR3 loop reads CASSFSQGLAQHF. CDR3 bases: TGTGCCAGCAGCTTCAGCCAGGGCCTAGCCCAGCATTTT.

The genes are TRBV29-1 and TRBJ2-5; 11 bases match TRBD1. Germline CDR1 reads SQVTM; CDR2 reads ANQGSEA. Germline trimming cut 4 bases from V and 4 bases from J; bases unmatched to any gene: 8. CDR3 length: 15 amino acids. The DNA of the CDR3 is TGCAGCGTTGTCCGGACAGGGGGCGCGGGAGAGACCCAGTACTTC. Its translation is CSVVRTGGAGETQYF. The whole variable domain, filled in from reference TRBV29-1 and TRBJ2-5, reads SAVISQKPSRDICQRGTSLTIQCQVDSQVTMMFWYRQQPGQSLTLIATANQGSEATYESGFVIDKFPISRPNLTFSTLTVSNMSPEDSSIYLCSVVRTGGAGETQYFGPGTRLLVL.

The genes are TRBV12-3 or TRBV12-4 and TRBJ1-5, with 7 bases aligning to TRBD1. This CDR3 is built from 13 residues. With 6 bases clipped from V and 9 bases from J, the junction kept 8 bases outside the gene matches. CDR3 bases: TGTGCCAGCAGGGGACAGCGCGCCGGGCCCCAGCATTTT. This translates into CASRGQRAGPQHF.